The rows below give T cell receptor beta chains drawn from one sample of a study of T-cell memory formation after mild COVID-19. From the 5' RACE reads, TCRdb called clonotypes with MiXCR, one entry per CDR3 protein. This sample has about 58,000 distinct CDR3 sequences, with 25% to 35% found just once. The sequenced sample was PBMCs or a T cell subset sorted from them (not recorded which). Every receptor here comes from a man younger than 35 who had mild COVID-19 (a few samples of this study predate the infection). Cell type and time point are not known. Each CDR3 is given with its conserved first and last residue. The order of the fields is CDR3 protein, CDR3 DNA, D gene, V gene, J gene, clone size. The D gene is left open where the match is weak. The size of a clone is reported for some rows only, either as once, few or many, or as a class for expanded clones.

cdr3_aa: CASSEGSLYNEQFF; cdr3_nt: TGTGCCAGCAGTGAAGGGAGTTTATACAATGAGCAGTTCTTC; d_call: NA; v_call: TRBV6-4; j_call: TRBJ2-1; clone_size: NA
cdr3_aa: CASSYKGMNTEAFF; cdr3_nt: TGTGCCAGCAGTTATAAAGGGATGAACACTGAAGCTTTCTTT; d_call: NA; v_call: TRBV7-2; j_call: TRBJ1-1; clone_size: NA
cdr3_aa: CASRRISQPQHF; cdr3_nt: TGTGCCAGCAGGAGGATCAGTCAGCCCCAGCATTTT; d_call: NA; v_call: TRBV6-2/TRBV6-3; j_call: TRBJ1-5; clone_size: NA
cdr3_aa: CASSFPHRTGAQETQYF; cdr3_nt: TGTGCCAGCAGCTTTCCACACCGTACTGGGGCCCAAGAGACCCAGTACTTC; d_call: NA; v_call: TRBV5-5; j_call: TRBJ2-5; clone_size: NA
cdr3_aa: CASSQDFQGAWTEAFF; cdr3_nt: TGTGCCAGCAGCCAAGACTTTCAGGGGGCTTGGACTGAAGCTTTCTTT; d_call: NA; v_call: TRBV3-2; j_call: TRBJ1-1; clone_size: NA
cdr3_aa: CASSQYRVNTGELFF; cdr3_nt: TGCGCCAGCAGCCAATACAGGGTTAACACCGGGGAGCTGTTTTTT; d_call: NA; v_call: TRBV4-3; j_call: TRBJ2-2; clone_size: NA
cdr3_aa: CASSYRAGLDRQFF; cdr3_nt: TGTGCCAGCAGTTACCGGGCCGGGCTAGATAGGCAGTTCTTC; d_call: NA; v_call: TRBV6-5; j_call: TRBJ2-1; clone_size: few
cdr3_aa: CASSFGNEQFF; cdr3_nt: TGTGCCAGCAGCTTCGGGAATGAGCAGTTCTTC; d_call: NA; v_call: TRBV5-5; j_call: TRBJ2-1; clone_size: many
cdr3_aa: CATTEWTGGSETQYF; cdr3_nt: TGCGCCACGACGGAATGGACAGGAGGATCAGAGACCCAGTACTTC; d_call: TRBD1; v_call: TRBV5-1; j_call: TRBJ2-5; clone_size: NA
cdr3_aa: CASREGAVTDTQYF; cdr3_nt: TGTGCCAGCAGGGAAGGGGCGGTCACAGATACGCAGTATTTT; d_call: NA; v_call: TRBV6-5; j_call: TRBJ2-3; clone_size: NA
cdr3_aa: CASSPSSGGAWETQYF; cdr3_nt: TGCGCCAGCAGCCCCTCTAGCGGGGGGGCCTGGGAGACCCAGTACTTC; d_call: TRBD2; v_call: TRBV4-3; j_call: TRBJ2-5; clone_size: NA
cdr3_aa: CASSGGDNTGELFF; cdr3_nt: TGTGCCAGTAGCGGAGGAGATAACACCGGGGAGCTGTTTTTT; d_call: NA; v_call: TRBV19; j_call: TRBJ2-2; clone_size: NA
cdr3_aa: CASSWTGKGNQPQHF; cdr3_nt: TGCGCCAGCAGCTGGACAGGGAAGGGCAATCAGCCCCAGCATTTT; d_call: TRBD1; v_call: TRBV5-1; j_call: TRBJ1-5; clone_size: few
cdr3_aa: CASSPGRNQETQYF; cdr3_nt: TGTGCCAGCAGCCCGGGACGGAATCAAGAGACCCAGTACTTC; d_call: NA; v_call: TRBV6-2/TRBV6-3; j_call: TRBJ2-5; clone_size: NA
cdr3_aa: CSVADPGQGNTIYF; cdr3_nt: TGCAGCGTTGCAGACCCAGGGCAAGGAAACACCATATATTTT; d_call: NA; v_call: TRBV29-1; j_call: TRBJ1-3; clone_size: NA
cdr3_aa: CAWSGRSGYEQFF; cdr3_nt: TGTGCCTGGAGTGGTCGGTCAGGGTATGAGCAGTTCTTC; d_call: NA; v_call: TRBV30; j_call: TRBJ2-1; clone_size: NA
cdr3_aa: CASSPTGGKDTQYF; cdr3_nt: TGTGCCAGCAGCCCGACAGGGGGCAAAGATACGCAGTATTTT; d_call: TRBD1; v_call: TRBV7-9; j_call: TRBJ2-3; clone_size: few
cdr3_aa: CSARGSGPNSTDTQYF; cdr3_nt: TGCAGTGCTAGAGGGTCTGGGCCAAATAGCACAGATACGCAGTATTTT; d_call: NA; v_call: TRBV20-1; j_call: TRBJ2-3; clone_size: NA
cdr3_aa: CASSLEATGGLYGYTF; cdr3_nt: TGTGCCAGCAGTTTAGAGGCCACAGGGGGACTCTATGGCTACACCTTC; d_call: TRBD1; v_call: TRBV27; j_call: TRBJ1-2; clone_size: NA
cdr3_aa: CASWWGLGPKNIQYF; cdr3_nt: TGTGCCTCCTGGTGGGGGCTGGGACCCAAAAACATTCAGTACTTC; d_call: NA; v_call: TRBV24-1; j_call: TRBJ2-4; clone_size: few
cdr3_aa: CASSRTSGGEGIQYF; cdr3_nt: TGCGCCAGCAGCCGGACTAGCGGGGGGGAAGGCATTCAGTACTTC; d_call: TRBD2; v_call: TRBV4-3; j_call: TRBJ2-4; clone_size: NA
cdr3_aa: CATGTGSDEQFF; cdr3_nt: TGTGCCACCGGGACAGGGTCGGATGAGCAGTTCTTC; d_call: TRBD1; v_call: TRBV6-5; j_call: TRBJ2-1; clone_size: few
cdr3_aa: CASSPPGVDNGYTF; cdr3_nt: TGTGCCAGCAGCCCCCCCGGCGTGGACAATGGCTACACCTTC; d_call: NA; v_call: TRBV7-2; j_call: TRBJ1-2; clone_size: many
cdr3_aa: CASSSVGFNQPQHF; cdr3_nt: TGTGCCAGCAGTTCGGTGGGTTTCAATCAGCCCCAGCATTTT; d_call: NA; v_call: TRBV7-9; j_call: TRBJ1-5; clone_size: NA
cdr3_aa: CASSPGLAGSEQFF; cdr3_nt: TGTGCCAGCAGCCCGGGACTAGCGGGGAGCGAGCAGTTCTTC; d_call: TRBD2; v_call: TRBV7-2; j_call: TRBJ2-1; clone_size: NA
cdr3_aa: CASSLSGDTQYF; cdr3_nt: TGTGCCAGCAGTTTATCGGGAGATACGCAGTATTTT; d_call: NA; v_call: TRBV12-3/TRBV12-4; j_call: TRBJ2-3; clone_size: few
cdr3_aa: CASSQDTPGAMTDTQYF; cdr3_nt: TGCGCCAGCAGCCAAGATACACCGGGGGCCATGACAGATACGCAGTATTTT; d_call: NA; v_call: TRBV4-1; j_call: TRBJ2-3; clone_size: NA
cdr3_aa: CASTGGGGMNTEAFF; cdr3_nt: TGTGCCAGCACTGGGGGGGGAGGGATGAACACTGAAGCTTTCTTT; d_call: NA; v_call: TRBV6-5; j_call: TRBJ1-1; clone_size: NA
cdr3_aa: CASSSDRGARKRAEAFF; cdr3_nt: TGCGCCAGCAGCTCGGACAGGGGGGCGCGAAAAAGGGCTGAAGCTTTCTTT; d_call: TRBD1; v_call: TRBV5-1; j_call: TRBJ1-1; clone_size: NA
cdr3_aa: CASSLRDPRIHEQFF; cdr3_nt: TGCGCCAGCAGCTTGAGGGACCCGCGCATCCATGAGCAGTTCTTC; d_call: NA; v_call: TRBV5-1; j_call: TRBJ2-1; clone_size: few
cdr3_aa: CASSLLTWDRGNGYTF; cdr3_nt: TGTGCCAGCAGCTTACTAACATGGGACAGGGGAAACGGCTACACCTTC; d_call: TRBD1; v_call: TRBV7-9; j_call: TRBJ1-2; clone_size: few
cdr3_aa: CASSFGLWTGELFF; cdr3_nt: TGTGCCAGCAGCTTCGGGCTATGGACCGGGGAGCTGTTTTTT; d_call: NA; v_call: TRBV7-2; j_call: TRBJ2-2; clone_size: few